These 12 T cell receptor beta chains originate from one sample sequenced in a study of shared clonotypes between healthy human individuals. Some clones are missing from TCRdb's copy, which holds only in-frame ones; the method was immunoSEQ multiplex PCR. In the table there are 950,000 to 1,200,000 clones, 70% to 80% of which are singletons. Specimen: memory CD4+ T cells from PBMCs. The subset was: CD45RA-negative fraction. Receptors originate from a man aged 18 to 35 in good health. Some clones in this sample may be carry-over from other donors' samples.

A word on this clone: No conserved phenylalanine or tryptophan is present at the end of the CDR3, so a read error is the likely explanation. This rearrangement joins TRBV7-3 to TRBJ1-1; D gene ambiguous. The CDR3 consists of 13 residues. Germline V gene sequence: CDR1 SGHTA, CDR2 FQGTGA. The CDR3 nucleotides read TGTGCCAGCAGCCTAACTCCGAACACTGAAGCTTTCCTT. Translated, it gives CASSLTPNTEAFL.

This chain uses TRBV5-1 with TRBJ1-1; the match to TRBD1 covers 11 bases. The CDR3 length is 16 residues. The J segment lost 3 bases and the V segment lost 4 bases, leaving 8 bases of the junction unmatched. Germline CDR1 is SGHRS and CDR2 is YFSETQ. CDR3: CASSPQGQGVDTEAFF. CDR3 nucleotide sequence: TGCGCCAGCAGCCCCCAGGGACAGGGGGTCGACACTGAAGCTTTCTTT. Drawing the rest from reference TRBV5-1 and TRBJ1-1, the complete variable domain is KAGVTQTPRYLIKTRGQQVTLSCSPISGHRSVSWYQQTPGQGLQFLFEYFSETQRNKGNFPGRFSGRQFSNSRSEMNVSTLELGDSALYLCASSPQGQGVDTEAFFGQGTRLTVV.

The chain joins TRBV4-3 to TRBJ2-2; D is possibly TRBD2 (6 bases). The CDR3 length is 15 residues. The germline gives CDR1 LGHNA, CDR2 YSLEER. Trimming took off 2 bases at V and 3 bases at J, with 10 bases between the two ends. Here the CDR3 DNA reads TGCGCCAGCAGCCAACTACCGGGGGACACCGGGGAGCTGTTTTTT. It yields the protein CASSQLPGDTGELFF.

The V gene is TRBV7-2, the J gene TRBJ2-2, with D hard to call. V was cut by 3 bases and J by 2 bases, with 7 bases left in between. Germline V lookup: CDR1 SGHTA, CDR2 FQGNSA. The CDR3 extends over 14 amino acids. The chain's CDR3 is CASSFPYNTGELFF. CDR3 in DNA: TGTGCCAGCAGCTTTCCCTATAACACCGGGGAGCTGTTTTTT.

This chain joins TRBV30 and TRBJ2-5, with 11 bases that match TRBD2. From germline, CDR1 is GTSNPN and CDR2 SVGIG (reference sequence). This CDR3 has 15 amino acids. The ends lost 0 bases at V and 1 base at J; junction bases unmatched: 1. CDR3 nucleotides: TGTGCCTGGAGTGTAACTAGCGGGGGCCAAGAGACCCAGTACTTC. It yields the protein CAWSVTSGGQETQYF.

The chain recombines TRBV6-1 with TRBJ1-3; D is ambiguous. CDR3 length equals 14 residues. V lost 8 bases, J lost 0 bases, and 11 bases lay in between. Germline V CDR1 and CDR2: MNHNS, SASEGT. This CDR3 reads CASSWVSSGNTIYF. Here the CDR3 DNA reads TGTGCCAGCTCTTGGGTTTCCTCTGGAAACACCATATATTTT.

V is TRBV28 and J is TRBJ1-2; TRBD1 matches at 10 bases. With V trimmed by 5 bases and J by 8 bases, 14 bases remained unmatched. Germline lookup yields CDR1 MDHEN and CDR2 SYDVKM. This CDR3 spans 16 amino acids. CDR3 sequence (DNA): TGTGCCAGCAGTCGCGCCGGACAGGGGGAGTTCGAAGGCTACACCTTC. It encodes CASSRAGQGEFEGYTF.

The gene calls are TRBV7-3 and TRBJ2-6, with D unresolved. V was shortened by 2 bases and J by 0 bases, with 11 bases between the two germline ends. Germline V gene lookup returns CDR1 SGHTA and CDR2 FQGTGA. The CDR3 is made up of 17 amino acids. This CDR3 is CASSLGHGISGANVLTF. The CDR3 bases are TGTGCCAGCAGCTTAGGGCACGGAATCTCTGGGGCCAACGTCCTGACTTTC.

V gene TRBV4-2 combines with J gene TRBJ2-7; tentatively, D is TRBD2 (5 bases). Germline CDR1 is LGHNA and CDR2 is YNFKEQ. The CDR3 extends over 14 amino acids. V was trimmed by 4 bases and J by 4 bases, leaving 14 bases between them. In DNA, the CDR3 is TGTGCCAGCAGCCTTACCGGGGAGCCATACGAGCAGTACTTC. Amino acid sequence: CASSLTGEPYEQYF.

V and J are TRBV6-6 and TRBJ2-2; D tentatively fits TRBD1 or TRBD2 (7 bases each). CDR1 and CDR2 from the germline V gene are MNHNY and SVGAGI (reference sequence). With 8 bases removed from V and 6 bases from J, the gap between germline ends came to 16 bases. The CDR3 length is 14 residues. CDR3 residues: CASRNPGGAGELFF. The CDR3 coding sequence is TGTGCCAGCCGAAATCCAGGGGGGGCCGGGGAGCTGTTTTTT.

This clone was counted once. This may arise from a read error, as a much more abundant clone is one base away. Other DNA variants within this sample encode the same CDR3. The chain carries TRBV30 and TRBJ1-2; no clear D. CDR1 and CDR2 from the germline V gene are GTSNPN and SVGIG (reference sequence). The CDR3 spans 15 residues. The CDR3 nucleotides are TGTGCCTGCCTCTGGGGTTCCGGGGAAGTCCATGGCTACACATTC. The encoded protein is CACLWGSGEVHGYTF. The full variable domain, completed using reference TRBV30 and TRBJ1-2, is SQTIHQWPATLVQPVGSPLSLECTVEGTSNPNLYWYRQAAGRGLQLLFYSVGIGQISSEVPQNLSASRPQDRQFILSSKKLLLSDSGFYLCACLWGSGEVHGYTFGSGTRLTVV.

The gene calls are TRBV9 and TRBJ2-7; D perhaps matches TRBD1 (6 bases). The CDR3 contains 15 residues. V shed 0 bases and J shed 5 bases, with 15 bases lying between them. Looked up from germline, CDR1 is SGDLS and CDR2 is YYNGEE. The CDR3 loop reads CASSVGPQGFHEQYF. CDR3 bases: TGTGCCAGCAGCGTAGGCCCCCAGGGGTTCCACGAGCAGTACTTC.